These 16 T cell receptor beta chains originate from one sample sequenced in a study of neoadjuvant nivolumab and ipilimumab in lung cancer (TCRdb year 2020). The sample's time point, from its label and the paper: at surgical resection after neoadjuvant nivolumab +/- ipilimumab. The method behind the library was the immunoSEQ multiplex PCR assay. TCRdb took this table from immuneACCESS and kept in-frame rearrangements with V and J called. Such tables lack part of the clones; where checked against another copy, unresolved V genes explain under half of the gap, and the rest is unexplained. The sample records 6,500 to 8,500 clones, 75% to 90% of which are singletons. Clones ranked in the top ten supply 5.5% to 8% of the sample. Sequences were derived from tumor tissue, sampled after neoadjuvant nivolumab, alone or with ipilimumab, at or shortly before surgery. The source of these receptors is an adult with non-small cell lung cancer.

V gene TRBV4-3 combines with J gene TRBJ2-6; no clear D gene. The length of the CDR3 is 12 residues. Per germline, CDR1 LGHNA and CDR2 YSLEER. V was cut by 9 bases and J by 0 bases, with 3 bases left in between. As DNA, the CDR3 is TGCGCCAGGGACTCTGGGGCCAACGTCCTGACTTTC. Its translation: CARDSGANVLTF.

In its sample, this clone is large. The chain's CDR3 is CASSPTGQPSQNTQYF. DNA of the CDR3: TGTGCCAGCAGCCCCACCGGACAGCCTTCACAAAATACGCAGTATTTT. V and J are TRBV9 and TRBJ2-3, with D possibly TRBD1 on 6 matching bases. Per germline, CDR1 SGDLS and CDR2 YYNGEE. Deletions cut 4 bases from V and 7 bases from J, with 22 bases between. The CDR3 covers 16 residues.

The gene calls are TRBV10-3 and TRBJ1-2; 7 bases are a match to TRBD1. V trimming: 3 bases; J trimming: 5 bases; junction bases outside the gene matches: 9. This CDR3 spans 15 amino acids. From germline, CDR1 is ENHRY and CDR2 SYGVKD. In DNA, the CDR3 is TGTGCCATCAGTGATCGGACAGGTCTAGGGTATGGCTACACCTTC. Residues: CAISDRTGLGYGYTF.

This clone was found once. This chain uses TRBV7-8 with TRBJ2-7; 10 bases fit TRBD2. The germline gives CDR1 SGHVS, CDR2 FQNEAQ. V gave up 7 bases and J gave up 3 bases; unmatched junction bases: 6. The CDR3 covers 14 residues. CDR3 sequence: CASTKGLASYEQYF. The CDR3 nucleotides are TGTGCCAGCACCAAGGGACTAGCGAGCTACGAGCAGTACTTC.

In DNA, the CDR3 is TGTGCCAGCGTGAGGGGGGGCCCAACGGATACGCAGTATTTT. Residues: CASVRGGPTDTQYF. J is TRBJ2-3 and V is TRBV6-1, with a possible D match to TRBD2 (7 bases). The CDR3 has 14 amino acids. Per germline, CDR1 MNHNS and CDR2 SASEGT. V was pared by 8 bases and J by 6 bases, with 18 bases between.

This clone was seen only a few times. The genes are TRBV7-9 and TRBJ2-3; D not resolved. V was clipped by 4 bases and J by 2 bases, with 10 bases between them. This CDR3 has 14 residues. CDR1 SEHNR and CDR2 FQNEAQ come from the germline V gene (reference sequence). The DNA for the CDR3 is TGTGCCAGCAGCTCCACTGACACCACAGATACGCAGTATTTT. It codes for CASSSTDTTDTQYF.

The chain is built from TRBV5-4 and TRBJ2-5; 7 nucleotides match TRBD2. CDR1 and CDR2 (germline): SGHNT, YYREEE (reference sequence). J lost 2 bases, V lost 4 bases, and 8 bases had no gene match. The CDR3 length is 15 residues. The CDR3 protein is CASSGPGGKQETQYF. The CDR3 nucleotides read TGTGCCAGCAGCGGTCCGGGGGGAAAACAAGAGACCCAGTACTTC.

The chain employs TRBV5-1 and TRBJ2-3; either TRBD1 or TRBD2 may supply D (6 bases each). Germline V gives CDR1 SGHRS, CDR2 YFSETQ. The CDR3 runs to 16 residues. The V end lost 4 bases, the J end lost 2 bases, and 17 bases lay between the germline ends. CDR3 nucleotides: TGCGCCAGCAGCCCAAATAATGGGGGGCTCACAGATACGCAGTATTTT. Translating it yields CASSPNNGGLTDTQYF.

The gene calls are TRBV5-1 and TRBJ2-2, with 7 bases fitting TRBD2. CDR3 length: 16 residues. Germline V gene data show CDR1 as SGHRS and CDR2 as YFSETQ. V was clipped by 4 bases and J by 7 bases; unmatched bases: 13. The chain's CDR3 is CASSLLSGASGGELFF. The CDR3 region has the DNA TGCGCCAGCAGCCTCCTCAGCGGGGCGAGCGGCGGGGAGCTGTTTTTT.

The chain joins TRBV6-6 to TRBJ2-3; D is ambiguous. Germline V gene data show CDR1 as MNHNY and CDR2 as SVGAGI (reference sequence). The V end lost 6 bases, the J end lost 4 bases, and 8 bases lay between the germline ends. The CDR3 runs 12 residues. CDR3 sequence reads: CASSVGADTQYF. CDR3 nucleotides: TGTGCCAGCAGCGTCGGAGCAGATACGCAGTATTTT.

The V gene is TRBV6-5, the J gene TRBJ1-2; no reliable D call. Germline V gene data show CDR1 as MNHEY and CDR2 as SVGAGI. The germline V and J ends were trimmed by 0 bases and 5 bases, with 7 bases remaining between them. The CDR3 length is 13 residues. The CDR3 protein is CASSYSGSYGYTF. Written as DNA, the CDR3 is TGTGCCAGCAGTTACTCTGGCTCTTATGGCTACACCTTC.

The genes are TRBV7-2 and TRBJ1-6, with 9 bases identical to TRBD1. The CDR3 is made up of 15 amino acids. CDR1 is SGHTA, CDR2 FQGNSA, per germline. The junction had 9 bases not matched to a gene; V was cut back by 5 bases and J by 10 bases. The CDR3 is CASSRSTGGRSPLHF. CDR3 nucleotides: TGTGCCAGCAGCCGATCCACAGGGGGCAGATCACCCCTCCACTTT.

A note on this clone: The sample holds other DNA sequences that translate to the same CDR3. The V gene is TRBV18, the J gene TRBJ2-5; unclear D gene. The V end lost 3 bases, the J end lost 2 bases, and 1 base lay between the germline ends. This CDR3 contains 11 residues. Germline CDR1 and CDR2: KGHSH and LQKENI. The CDR3 region has the DNA TGTGCCAGCTCACCGCAAGAGACCCAGTACTTC. Its translation is CASSPQETQYF.

The chain links TRBV6-1 to TRBJ1-5, with a tentative D call TRBD1 (6 bases). The germline V gene encodes CDR1 MNHNS and CDR2 SASEGT. This CDR3 spans 15 amino acids. Trimming left V 6 bases short and J 1 base short, with 13 bases between. The CDR3 reads CASSPKGESNQPQHF. CDR3 in DNA: TGTGCCAGCAGCCCGAAGGGGGAAAGCAATCAGCCCCAGCATTTT.

The chain couples TRBV18 to TRBJ1-6, with TRBD1 identical over 7 bases. Germline CDR1 is KGHSH and CDR2 is LQKENI. CDR3 size: 15 residues. V lost 6 bases to trimming and J lost 7 bases; unmatched junction nucleotides: 9. Here the CDR3 DNA reads TGTGCCAGCTCCATCACCGGGACAGAAAATTCACCCCTCCACTTT. It translates to CASSITGTENSPLHF.

The rearrangement joins TRBV4-2 to TRBJ2-7, with 8 nucleotides matching TRBD1. V gave up 1 base and J gave up 0 bases; unmatched junction bases: 2. Germline V gene sequence: CDR1 LGHNA, CDR2 YNFKEQ. The CDR3 contains 15 residues. Here the CDR3 reads CASSQAGTGSYEQYF. The DNA for the CDR3 is TGTGCCAGCAGCCAAGCCGGGACAGGCTCCTACGAGCAGTACTTC.